This T cell receptor (beta chain) emerged from a study of cytomegalovirus exposure and HLA in healthy donors. Study details: In an earlier analysis, around 100 million unique TCR beta sequences were found from some 200 million T cells. 81% of around 390 genotyped donors fell in the Caucasian-associated ancestry cluster.

This clone was found a few times. Its specificity is not known. PCR employed 60 Vbeta and 13 Jbeta primers. Data came from immunoSEQ multiplex PCR; TCRdb stores just in-frame clones and leaves some out. Among some 120,000 clones listed, 9.5% were seen once. The CDR3 spans 12 residues. V shed 2 bases, J shed 10 bases, and the junction held 4 bases outside the gene matches. CDR1 MDHEN and CDR2 SYDVKM come from the germline V gene. Study-wide results and caveats: In an earlier analysis, productive rearrangement rates for most beta V segments clustered near 87% or 30%. Some TCR beta chains (roughly 160 of them) were listed as cytomegalovirus-associated.

The chain has TRBV28 and TRBJ1-2; 7 bases match TRBD1. The TCR originated in a man aged 25-40 years in good health and CMV-seronegative. Sequencing used PBMCs. CDR3 in amino acids: CASSLRGGAYTF. The CDR3 DNA reads as TGTGCCAGCAGTTTAAGAGGGGGCGCCTACACCTTC.